This T cell receptor beta chain was sequenced for a study of T cells in Graves' hyperthyroidism and ophthalmopathy. Study summary: Upon initial diagnosis and before any treatment, peripheral blood was collected.

The ends were cut back, 2 bases at V and 6 bases at J, with 8 bases in the middle. The CDR3 covers 12 residues. The germline V gene has CDR1 DFQATT and CDR2 SNEGSKA (reference sequence). With duration under 3 months, ophthalmopathy was active: Clinical Activity Score at least 3, NOSPECS at least 4. Thyroid ultrasound, orbital computed tomography, clinical symptoms, and serum thyroxine and TRAb underpinned diagnoses. This clonotype came up many times. The target antigen is unknown. Amplified TCR beta CDR3 regions came from RNA transcripts. The HTBI primer set drove a first-round RT-PCR of the TCR CDR3. From the multiplex PCR reads, TCRdb called clonotypes with MiXCR, one entry per CDR3 protein. The sample holds 250,000 to 350,000 distinct CDR3 sequences, over 15% seen once. Broader study findings: Ophthalmopathy was identified by the model a median about seven months ahead of onset.

The genes are TRBV20-1 and TRBJ1-5; D unclear. The material sequenced was blood. This clonotype was obtained from a woman in her sixties or seventies with Graves' ophthalmopathy. CDR3 loop: CSARQEGQPQHF. The CDR3, as DNA: TGCAGTGCTAGACAAGAAGGTCAGCCCCAGCATTTT.